This T cell receptor beta chain was documented in a study of blood T cells in healthy people across ages (dated by TCRdb to between 2015 and 2016). Regarding the research as a whole: In model experiments, template switching captured about one uniquely barcoded TCR beta cDNA molecule for every two T cells. For two donors (one aged 18 to 29 and one aged 80 or older), the study analyzed two additional independent replicas of 1 million unique cDNA reads from the same blood draw. The donors were divided into four age groups: young (average roughly 15 years), middle-aged (roughly 42), aged (approximately 62) and long-lived (nearly 85). To avoid experimental bias, donors of different ages were distributed randomly across sequencing lanes. Using deep sequencing normalized with unique cDNA molecular identifiers, the study measured how TCR beta repertoire diversity changes with age.

The investigation overall reported the following: Observed TCR beta diversity per million T cells fell roughly linearly with age, and a significant reduction was already apparent by age around 40. A strong correlation was found between observed TCR beta diversity and the percentage of naive T cells measured by flow cytometry. Estimates of total diversity based on one million sequenced T cells were regarded as lower bounds and as underestimates. Bulk unsorted PBMC profiling prevented conclusive comparison of naive and antigen-experienced compartments. Compared with the aged group, the long-lived group had more naive CD4+ T cells, fewer expanded clones and increased TCR diversity, suggesting age selection. The CMV infection status of donors was not known, potentially confounding age-related changes in expanded clonotypes.

The 39 donors, aged about 6 to 95 years, were systemically healthy Caucasian individuals from Russia. About 10 milliliters of peripheral blood were collected from each donor into EDTA-treated Vacutainer tubes. Ficoll-Paque density-gradient centrifugation was used to isolate PBMCs, with at least 7 million per sample. Trizol reagent was used to extract total RNA from PBMCs, with at least 5.5 micrograms per sample. For every donor, flow cytometry on a PBMC aliquot measured the percentage of naive CD45RAhigh/CD27high T cells. In regard to this clonotype: Its antigen is currently not known. Base qualities were left out, and no much larger clone turns up one base away.

The receptor library was made with 5' RACE. The sample was run on an Illumina HiSeq 2500. A second about 7 to 11 cycle PCR used a sample-barcoded 5' primer and a J-beta primer mix. A unique molecular identifier was introduced onto each TCR beta cDNA molecule by a template-switch 5' adaptor carrying 12 random nucleotides. Each sample yielded at least 3 million CDR3-containing paired-end reads. First-strand cDNA was synthesized from all RNA with the Mint cDNA synthesis kit, primed by a TRBC-specific oligonucleotide. Following uracil-DNA glycosylase treatment, all cDNA underwent a first 18-cycle PCR with the universal primers M1SS and BC2_uni_R. As for the original processing: Each sample was normalized by randomly selecting 1 million high-quality reads, each carrying a distinct molecular identifier. Instead of being binned into consensus sequences, reads that shared molecular identifiers were thrown out. MiTCR, run with a Q25 quality threshold and the strictest error-elimination algorithm, handled CDR3 identification, clonotype clustering and error correction. Lower-bound total TCR beta diversity was estimated with a nonparametric unseen species model using Euler transformation. Clones were called with MiXCR by TCRdb after fastp trimmed the public reads at Q25, and only in-frame beta chains were retained. CDR3 protein sequences are deduplicated, and each keeps its most common genes and DNA. TCRdb's processing, not the authors', yielded these V and J calls. The sample table records about 1.6 million distinct CDR3 sequences; 30% to 40% of these occur just once. The top ten clones comprise around 10% of the sample.

The germline ends are 11 bases apart after V is trimmed by 4 bases and J by 7 bases. The CDR3 starts with the cysteine, ends with the phenylalanine, and has 13 residues. The retained sequence is limited to the CDR3, 39 bases, with the frame set at the first base. CDR1 and CDR2 (SGDLS, YYNGEE) derive from the germline V gene. This sequence was found in a young woman in good health. Sequenced input: blood. The V and J segments used are TRBV9 and TRBJ2-2; a confident D gene designation cannot be given. The bases are TGTGCCAGCAGCCTTATGACGGGCGGGGAGCTGTTTTTT. It translates as CASSLMTGGELFF.